This TCR beta chain is drawn from a study of cytomegalovirus exposure and HLA in healthy donors. This clone was observed a single time. Its matching antigen is unknown. PCR involved 60 Vbeta and 13 Jbeta primers. The method was immunoSEQ multiplex PCR; TCRdb's version includes in-frame clones alone and lacks a portion of them. The sample lists about 94,000 clones, about 62% occurring once. Overall study results and limits: TCR sequences were mostly rare, though some public TCRs occurred in many donors.

Germline assignment: CDR1 SNHLY and CDR2 FYNNEI. The CDR3 spans 14 residues. J lost 4 bases, V lost 7 bases, and 8 bases had no gene match. The sequence derives from a man aged 25-45 years in good health and CMV-seronegative. This chain joins TRBV2 and TRBJ1-1; 8 bases are a match to TRBD1. Material: PBMCs. The CDR3 DNA reads as TGTGCCAGCAACCGACAGGGGCGCGCCACTGAAGCTTTCTTT. Protein: CASNRQGRATEAFF.